The subject of this entry is one T cell receptor (beta chain). V was shortened by 1 base and J by 2 bases, with 9 bases between the two germline ends. Germline assignment: CDR1 KGHSH and CDR2 LQKENI. This CDR3 spans 14 amino acids. Original processing notes: Cell counts per sample came from amplifying reference gene primers. Measured with immunoSEQ multiplex PCR; TCRdb has only the in-frame clones, and not every one. The DNA gave D and trimming, while V, J and clone size come from that table. The sample consists of fewer than 110,000 clones, 85% of them appearing once. The data derive from a study of blood T cell repertoires in COVID-19. Overall study: The United States, Italy and Spain provided the acute and convalescent COVID-19 samples. Sample material is recorded as cDNA or gDNA derived from T cells, B-cell-depleted T cells, or PBMCs.

The sequenced material came from peripheral blood. The sequence came from a woman in her seventies with active or convalescent COVID-19. The rearrangement uses TRBV18 and TRBJ2-7, with D tentatively TRBD2 (7 bases). CDR3 residues: CASSPQGGAYEQYF. CDR3 nucleotide sequence: TGTGCCAGCTCACCACAGGGGGGGGCCTACGAGCAGTACTTC. The full variable domain, its missing parts supplied by reference TRBV18 and TRBJ2-7, is NAGVMQNPRHLVRRRGQEARLRCSPMKGHSHVYWYRQLPEEGLKFMVYLQKENIIDESGMPKERFSAEFPKEGPSILRIQQVVRGDSAAYFCASSPQGGAYEQYFGPGTRLTVT.